This T cell receptor (beta chain) was captured by sequencing in a study of vaccination effects on CD4 cells after COVID-19. Generated by immunoSEQ multiplex PCR, the TCRdb table keeps only in-frame clones and is missing some. The data contain 30,000 or so clones, about 60% of them singletons. Findings and limits, study-wide: Substantial clonal contraction characterized both infection- and vaccine-induced clones late after vaccination. There were few convalescent patients in the study and no early post-infection timepoints.

With regard to this clone: Its matching antigen is unknown.

Germline CDR1 reads SGHTA; CDR2 reads FQGNSA. The CDR3 spans 16 residues. V lost 1 base to trimming and J lost 4 bases, with 14 bases between them. The culture ran for around nine days, and then CD4+ T cells were isolated. The authors replaced half the medium with IL-2 medium on days 3 and 7. The chain is built from TRBV7-2 and TRBJ2-1, with a possible D match to TRBD2 (6 bases). The source was CD4+ T cells from PBMCs cultured without peptide, collected before COVID-19 vaccination. This receptor was taken from a human donor who received a COVID-19 vaccine. The DNA for the CDR3 is TGTGCCAGCAGCTTAGAGATGCGGGACTGGTACAATGAGCAGTTCTTC. Translating gives CASSLEMRDWYNEQFF. Based on the CDR3 plus reference TRBV7-2 and TRBJ2-1, the full variable domain is GAGVSQSPSNKVTEKGKDVELRCDPISGHTALYWYRQSLGQGLEFLIYFQGNSAPDKSGLPSDRFSAERTGGSVSTLTIQRTQQEDSAVYLCASSLEMRDWYNEQFFGPGTRLTVL.